This is a list of T cell receptor beta chains from one sample in a study of control samples from healthy donors and cancer patients. Sequencing used immunoSEQ multiplex PCR; TCRdb keeps in-frame clones, though not all of them. In the table there are about 140,000 clones, less than 90% of which are singletons. The sample was blood. These receptors originate from a woman younger than 45 in good health. The CDR3 runs from the conserved cysteine through the conserved F or W. D genes are given only for firm matches. Size is omitted from some rows. Given values are once, few, many or a class for expanded clones.

. | TRBJ2-1 | TRBV19 | . | CASGPGHLGNEQFF | TGTGCCAGTGGGCCGGGACACCTAGGGAATGAGCAGTTCTTC
. | TRBJ2-7 | TRBV9 | . | CASSVGASFDYEQYF | TGTGCCAGCAGCGTCGGGGCTAGCTTCGACTACGAGCAGTACTTC
. | TRBJ2-1 | TRBV19 | . | CASSILGTYNEQFF | TGTGCCAGTAGTATCCTCGGAACTTACAATGAGCAGTTCTTC
. | TRBJ2-7 | TRBV28 | . | CASSPRDGRYEQYF | TGTGCCAGCAGCCCTCGGGACGGAAGGTACGAGCAGTACTTC
. | TRBJ2-1 | TRBV11-2 | . | CASSRERAYNEQFF | TGTGCCAGCAGCCGGGAGAGGGCCTACAATGAGCAGTTCTTC
TRBD2 | TRBJ2-7 | TRBV5-4 | . | CASSRGGSGSYEQYF | TGTGCCAGCAGCAGGGGGGGTAGCGGGAGCTACGAGCAGTACTTC
. | TRBJ1-1 | TRBV12-3/TRBV12-4 | . | CASSFPGNTEAFF | TGTGCCAGCAGTTTCCCGGGGAACACTGAAGCTTTCTTT
. | TRBJ1-5 | TRBV4-2 | . | CASSQGHSRSNQPQHF | TGTGCCAGCAGCCAAGGGCACTCCCGGAGCAATCAGCCCCAGCATTTT
. | TRBJ1-4 | TRBV18 | . | CASSLSSYNEKLFF | TGTGCCAGCTCCCTATCGTCGTATAATGAAAAACTGTTTTTT
TRBD2 | TRBJ2-7 | TRBV5-4 | . | CASSPAGGSSYEQYF | TGTGCCAGCAGCCCCGCTGGCGGGAGTTCCTACGAGCAGTACTTC
. | TRBJ1-5 | TRBV30 | . | CAWRTGSSSNQPQHF | TGTGCCTGGAGAACAGGGTCCTCTAGCAATCAGCCCCAGCATTTT
TRBD1 | TRBJ1-6 | TRBV14 | . | CASSQAGTGGSPLHF | TGTGCCAGCAGCCAAGCCGGGACAGGGGGTTCACCCCTCCACTTT
TRBD2 | TRBJ2-1 | TRBV29-1 | . | CSVDSGSESWFF | TGCAGCGTTGATAGCGGGAGCGAGAGTTGGTTCTTC
. | TRBJ1-1 | TRBV6-6 | . | CASSYSVVTEAFF | TGTGCCAGCAGTTACTCGGTGGTCACTGAAGCTTTCTTT
. | TRBJ1-5 | TRBV19 | once | CASSIENSNQPQHF | TGTGCCAGTAGTATAGAGAATAGCAATCAGCCCCAGCATTTT
TRBD1 | TRBJ2-7 | TRBV5-6 | few | CASSEDRGLYEQYF | TGTGCCAGCAGCGAAGACAGGGGGCTCTACGAGCAGTACTTC
. | TRBJ2-3 | TRBV7-2 | . | CASSPAYQATQYF | TGTGCCAGCAGCCCGGCATATCAGGCGACGCAGTATTTT